What follows are 26 T cell receptor beta chains derived from one specimen sequenced in a study of read filtering for tumor transcriptome and immune sequencing. This library used roughly 0.4 ug RNA and molecular barcoded adaptors spanning alpha/delta and beta/gamma chains. MiXCR, run by TCRdb on the reads, gives a single entry per CDR3 protein. The top ten clones hold more than 9.5% of a sample with approximately 93,000 distinct CDR3 sequences, around a fifth of them seen once. The material sequenced was a population of CD138-negative cells sorted from bone marrow. Every receptor here comes from a donor older than 35 with multiple myeloma.

In this sample, this clonotype turned up many times. The rearrangement links TRBV5-1 to TRBJ1-2; a weak D match, TRBD1 (6 bases). The germline gives CDR1 SGHRS, CDR2 YFSETQ. The CDR3 is 14 residues long. V was trimmed by 4 bases and J by 3 bases, leaving 13 bases between them. The chain's CDR3 is CASSTQGTDYGYTF. The DNA for the CDR3 is TGCGCCAGCAGCACACAGGGAACTGACTATGGCTACACCTTC.

There are many counts of this clonotype. The chain employs TRBV7-9 and TRBJ2-1; TRBD2 matches at 9 bases. Germline CDR1 reads SEHNR; CDR2 reads FQNEAQ (reference sequence). V lost 8 bases and J lost 1; bases outside the gene matches: 3. The length of the CDR3 is 14 residues. CDR3 residues: CASVSGGSYNEQFF. The CDR3 DNA sequence: TGTGCCAGCGTGAGCGGGGGGTCCTACAATGAGCAGTTCTTC. The full variable domain, its missing parts supplied by reference TRBV7-9 and TRBJ2-1, is DTGVSQNPRHKITKRGQNVTFRCDPISEHNRLYWYRQTLGQGPEFLTYFQNEAQLEKSRLLSDRFSAERPKGSFSTLEIQRTEQGDSAMYLCASVSGGSYNEQFFGPGTRLTVL.

As regards this clonotype: A read error is possible here, since a much larger clone lies one base away. The chain carries TRBV28 and TRBJ2-1; 14 nucleotides agree with TRBD2. Germline CDR1 and CDR2: MDHEN and SYDVKM. This CDR3 comprises 15 residues. CDR3 nucleotide sequence: TGTGCCAGCAGTCGTCCCGGGACTAGCGGGGGAGAGCAGCTCTTC. Its protein product is CASSRPGTSGGEQLF.

The chain is built from TRBV28 and TRBJ2-7; D tentatively reads TRBD1 or TRBD2 (7 bases each). CDR1 MDHEN and CDR2 SYDVKM come from the germline V gene. The germline V and J ends were trimmed by 6 bases and 0 bases, with 18 bases remaining between them. The length of the CDR3 is 16 residues. The CDR3 bases are TGTGCCAGCAGCTCTAGGGGCAGGGGGGGCTCCTACGAGCAGTACTTC. This sequence encodes CASSSRGRGGSYEQYF.

This clonotype occurred many times. A much larger clonotype is one base distant, so this may be a read error. This CDR3 is missing its conserved last phenylalanine or tryptophan, likely due to a read error. The chain uses TRBV4-1 and TRBJ2-1; 8 nucleotides match TRBD1. J gave up 2 bases and V 4 bases, and 7 bases lay outside the gene matches. Per the germline V gene, CDR1 is MGHRA and CDR2 is YSYEKL. This CDR3 has 16 residues. The CDR3 nucleotides are TGCGCCAGCAGCCCCGTGACAGGGGTCGCCTACAATGAGCAGTTCTAC. Translation gives CASSPVTGVAYNEQFY.

The sample holds many counts of this clonotype. V is TRBV6-2 or TRBV6-3 and J is TRBJ2-1; 10 nucleotides align to TRBD2. This CDR3 has 15 residues. V shed 6 bases and J 4 bases; nucleotides not matched to a gene: 6. The germline V gene encodes CDR1 MNHEY and CDR2 SVGEGT. The CDR3 region is CASRPAGGIYNEQFF. The DNA of the CDR3 is TGTGCCAGCAGACCAGCGGGGGGGATATACAATGAGCAGTTCTTC.

This clonotype was found many times. This chain uses TRBV7-9 with TRBJ1-1; 7 positions match TRBD1. This CDR3 has 14 amino acids. From germline, CDR1 is SEHNR and CDR2 FQNEAQ (reference sequence). The junction had 6 bases not matched to a gene; V was cut back by 4 bases and J by 4 bases. The CDR3 DNA follows: TGTGCCAGCAGCTCAATACAGGGGCTCACTGAAGCTTTCTTT. This codes for CASSSIQGLTEAFF.

The chain joins TRBV7-9 to TRBJ1-5; possibly TRBD1 for D (5 bases). The V gene lost 3 bases and the J gene lost 5 bases, with 11 bases spanning the gap. CDR3 length equals 14 residues. Germline V gives CDR1 SEHNR, CDR2 FQNEAQ (reference sequence). The CDR3 nucleotides are TGTGCCAGCAGCTTGACCGGGGGGGATCAGCCCCAGCATTTT. This encodes CASSLTGGDQPQHF. Filled out from reference TRBV7-9 and TRBJ1-5, the complete variable domain reads DTGVSQNPRHKITKRGQNVTFRCDPISEHNRLYWYRQTLGQGPEFLTYFQNEAQLEKSRLLSDRFSAERPKGSFSTLEIQRTEQGDSAMYLCASSLTGGDQPQHFGDGTRLSIL.

This clonotype has at least ten counts. The rearrangement uses TRBV28 and TRBJ1-1; a weak D match, TRBD1 (6 bases). CDR3 length: 14 amino acids. Trimming stripped 3 bases from V and 6 bases from J, with 14 bases between. Germline lookup yields CDR1 MDHEN and CDR2 SYDVKM. CDR3: CASSFRGGAAEAFF. For the CDR3, the DNA is TGTGCCAGCAGTTTTAGGGGGGGCGCGGCTGAAGCTTTCTTT.

In this sample, this clonotype turned up many times. The chain joins TRBV5-1 to TRBJ2-3; a weak D match, TRBD1 (6 bases). The germline gives CDR1 SGHRS, CDR2 YFSETQ. V lost 2 bases and J lost 3, with 13 bases in between. This CDR3 has 15 amino acids. The CDR3 DNA sequence: TGCGCCAGCAGCTTAAGGCCAGGGGTAACAGATACGCAGTATTTT. Translated: CASSLRPGVTDTQYF.

This clonotype was observed at least ten times. For the CDR3, the DNA is TGCGCCAGCAGCAAAGACGGGTTAAGCTCCTACAATGAGCAGTTCTTC. Translating gives CASSKDGLSSYNEQFF. The rearrangement uses TRBV5-1 and TRBJ2-1; no firm D call. CDR3 length equals 16 residues. The germline V gene encodes CDR1 SGHRS and CDR2 YFSETQ. V shed 4 bases and J shed 0 bases, with 14 bases lying between them.

The chain couples TRBV29-1 to TRBJ1-1, with D unresolved. In germline, CDR1 is SQVTM, CDR2 ANQGSEA. The CDR3 totals 16 residues. V lost 2 bases and J lost 3, with 19 bases in between. DNA for the CDR3: TGCAGCGTTGAAACCCGGTGGGCCCGAGGGCACACTGAAGCTTTCTTT. It encodes CSVETRWARGHTEAFF.

The rearrangement joins TRBV5-1 to TRBJ1-1; 7 positions match TRBD1. This CDR3 has 16 residues. The J segment lost 4 bases and the V segment lost 0 bases, leaving 9 bases of the junction unmatched. Germline values: CDR1 SGHRS, CDR2 YFSETQ. Written as DNA, the CDR3 is TGCGCCAGCAGCTTGGGTTGGGCGACAGGGACCACTGAAGCTTTCTTT. Translated, it gives CASSLGWATGTTEAFF.

This clonotype was seen repeatedly, ten times or more. The rearrangement links TRBV7-3 to TRBJ1-1, with D possibly matching TRBD1 (5 bases). V shed 5 bases and J shed 1 base, with 8 bases lying between them. This CDR3 region has 13 residues. Germline V gene sequence: CDR1 SGHTA, CDR2 FQGTGA. In DNA, the CDR3 is TGTGCCAGCAGCGCCGACAGGAACACTGAAGCTTTCTTT. Protein: CASSADRNTEAFF.

This clonotype was recorded at least ten times. This chain connects TRBV3-1 to TRBJ2-7, with D hard to call. CDR3 length: 14 amino acids. Trimming stripped 1 base from V and 3 bases from J, with 10 bases between. Per the germline V gene, CDR1 is LGHDT and CDR2 is YNNKEL (reference sequence). CDR3 DNA: TGTGCCAGCAGCCAAGGTCTAGATTTCTACGAGCAGTACTTC. Protein: CASSQGLDFYEQYF.

This clonotype was counted ten times or more. This chain links TRBV28 with TRBJ2-1; D ambiguous. This CDR3 spans 12 amino acids. The germline V gene encodes CDR1 MDHEN and CDR2 SYDVKM. Trimming took off 1 base at V and 6 bases at J, with 4 bases between the two ends. CDR3 DNA: TGTGCCAGCAGTTTATATGGCAATGAGCAGTTCTTC. This codes for CASSLYGNEQFF.

The V gene is TRBV2, the J gene TRBJ2-7; TRBD2 is a possible D gene (6 bases). Trimming removed 4 bases from V and 8 bases from J, with 18 bases in between. CDR1 and CDR2 from the germline V gene are SNHLY and FYNNEI. This CDR3 comprises 14 residues. The CDR3 nucleotides are TGTGCCAGCAGTGTGACACTAGCAGACAGCAAGCAGTACTTC. Translated: CASSVTLADSKQYF.

There are many counts of this clonotype. The V call is TRBV5-1, the J call TRBJ1-1; D gene unclear. Germline V lookup: CDR1 SGHRS, CDR2 YFSETQ. This CDR3 comprises 16 residues. Trimming stripped 0 bases from V and 4 bases from J, with 16 bases between. The CDR3 nucleotides are TGCGCCAGCAGCTTGGTCGGGTTCGGGGTGAGCACTGAAGCTTTCTTT. As protein: CASSLVGFGVSTEAFF.

This clonotype was observed at least ten times. This sequence joins TRBV7-9 and TRBJ2-4, with a possible D match to TRBD1 (5 bases). Deletions cut 5 bases from V and 8 bases from J, with 10 bases between. Germline values: CDR1 SEHNR, CDR2 FQNEAQ (reference sequence). This CDR3 spans 12 amino acids. The CDR3 bases are TGTGCCAGCAGCCAGGGTGTGGACATTCAGTACTTC. Encoded protein: CASSQGVDIQYF.

This clonotype was counted ten times or more. The chain recombines TRBV5-5 with TRBJ2-2; 8 bases align to TRBD1. V dropped 6 bases and J dropped 7; count of bases not matched to a gene: 5. Per germline, CDR1 SGHKS and CDR2 YYEKEE (reference sequence). The CDR3 extends over 13 amino acids. CDR3 in DNA: TGTGCCAGCACCAAAGGGACAGGCGGGGAGCTGTTTTTT. Residues: CASTKGTGGELFF.

Remarks on this clonotype: Just one base apart from a much larger clone, this may be a read error. This chain uses TRBV5-6 with TRBJ1-1; D remains unclear. The V gene's germline CDR1 is SGHDT and CDR2 YYEEEE. The CDR3 has 13 residues. The CDR3 nucleotides read TGTGCCTGCAGCTTCCCCACGAACACTGAAGCTTTCTTT. Protein: CACSFPTNTEAFF.

This clonotype was found many times. The genes are TRBV5-4 and TRBJ2-5, with 11 positions matching TRBD2. The CDR3 loop spans 15 amino acids. Per the germline V gene, CDR1 is SGHNT and CDR2 is YYREEE (reference sequence). Unmatched junction bases numbered 5, after V lost 5 bases and J lost 2 bases. DNA of the CDR3: TGTGCCAGCAGACCGGGACTAGCGGTTCAAGAGACCCAGTACTTC. Its translation is CASRPGLAVQETQYF.

The rearrangement uses TRBV5-1 and TRBJ1-6; no firm D call. The germline V gene encodes CDR1 SGHRS and CDR2 YFSETQ. Trimming took off 0 bases at V and 6 bases at J, with 10 bases between the two ends. CDR3 length: 15 amino acids. This chain's CDR3 is CASSLEMPSNSPLHF. CDR3 DNA sequence: TGCGCCAGCAGCTTGGAAATGCCCTCTAATTCACCCCTCCACTTT.

With regard to this clonotype: A read error may be the cause here, since a much bigger clone is one base away. The rearrangement links TRBV20-1 to TRBJ1-4; 7 bases map to TRBD1. The CDR3 has 13 amino acids. With 8 bases clipped from V and 5 bases from J, the junction kept 8 bases outside the gene matches. Germline values: CDR1 DFQATT, CDR2 SNEGSKA (reference sequence). Written as DNA, the CDR3 is TGCAGTCCCGAGACAGGGCGGAATGAAAAACTGTTTTTT. It codes for CSPETGRNEKLFF.

This clonotype has a count of ten or more. The chain recombines TRBV28 with TRBJ2-6; tentatively, D is TRBD1 (6 bases). Germline assignment: CDR1 MDHEN and CDR2 SYDVKM. This CDR3 region has 15 residues. V was pared by 3 bases and J by 0 bases, with 6 bases between. CDR3 nucleotides: TGTGCCAGCAGTTTCAGGGGCTCTGGGGCCAACGTCCTGACTTTC. Residues: CASSFRGSGANVLTF.

Concerning this clonotype itself: This may stem from a read error, because a much larger clone lies one nucleotide away. The chain is built from TRBV12-3 or TRBV12-4 and TRBJ2-1, with 10 nucleotides matching TRBD1. There are 15 residues in the CDR3. CDR3 nucleotide sequence: TGTGCCAGCAGTGGTGGACAGGGGGTTTACAATGAGCAGTCCTTC. It translates to CASSGGQGVYNEQSF.